A single sample is the source of the 8 T cell receptor beta chains below, sequenced in a study of vaccination and CD4 T cells after COVID-19 (dated by TCRdb to between 2021 and 2024). The treatment or condition label on this specimen signifies: approximately 10-day PBMC culture with coronavirus spike peptide pools or control peptides (ViraFEST assay). Library method: PCR. For sequencing, an Illumina iSeq 100 was employed. DNA from cultured CD4+ T cells underwent TCR sequencing with the Oncomine TCR Beta short-read assay at the Johns Hopkins FTIC core. Clones were called with MiXCR by TCRdb after fastp trimmed the public reads at Q25, and only in-frame beta chains were retained. Each record represents a unique CDR3 protein, reported with the most common genes and DNA among its rows. Here the sample has 15,000 to 20,000 distinct CDR3 sequences; 43% occur a single time. Of the sample, approximately 5.3% is held by the ten largest clones.

These receptors' antigens are unknown. This specimen consisted of CD4+ T cells from blood, cultured in vitro, obtained before SARS-CoV-2 vaccination. The receptors derive from a human donor who had recovered from COVID-19.

This clonotype was seen a few times. The chain uses TRBV20-1 and TRBJ1-1; D is unresolved. The CDR3 is 12 residues long. The V and J ends lost 4 bases and 7 bases respectively, with 13 bases between them. Germline V gene data show CDR1 as DFQATT and CDR2 as SNEGSKA (reference sequence). The CDR3 here is CSAIITEGEAFF. In DNA form, the CDR3 reads TGCAGTGCTATCATCACGGAGGGTGAAGCTTTCTTT.

This clonotype occurred once. The chain is built from TRBV7-9 and TRBJ2-1; D uncertain. V lost 1 base and J 10 bases, leaving 5 bases between the germline ends. The CDR3 runs to 11 residues. Germline CDR1 is SEHNR and CDR2 is FQNEAQ (reference sequence). The CDR3 DNA sequence: TGTGCCAGCAGCTTAGAGATAGAGCAGTTCTTC. Translation: CASSLEIEQFF.

In its sample, this clonotype was seen a few times. CDR3 sequence reads: CASSWGTSGAQETQYF. Written as DNA, the CDR3 is TGTGCCAGCAGCTGGGGGACTAGCGGGGCCCAAGAGACCCAGTACTTC. The V gene is TRBV7-2, the J gene TRBJ2-5; TRBD2 matches at 13 bases. The CDR3 has 16 residues. Germline V gene data show CDR1 as SGHTA and CDR2 as FQGNSA. Unmatched junction bases numbered 3, after V lost 4 bases and J lost 1 base.

This clonotype was seen only a few times. V and J are TRBV7-3 and TRBJ2-7; D unresolved. The CDR3 runs 14 residues. Germline CDR1 SGHTA, CDR2 FQGTGA. V shed 1 base and J shed 7 bases, with 14 bases lying between them. The chain's CDR3 is CASSLSPGPEEQYF. The CDR3 DNA follows: TGTGCCAGCAGCTTAAGTCCAGGTCCGGAGGAGCAGTACTTC.

This clonotype was picked up one time. The chain has TRBV5-1 and TRBJ1-2; maybe TRBD1 (6 bases). This CDR3 comprises 19 residues. Trimming shortened V by 4 bases and J by 0 bases, and 25 bases separated the two germline ends. The germline V gene encodes CDR1 SGHRS and CDR2 YFSETQ. CDR3 sequence: CASSPSFRGIPGANYGYTF. The DNA of the CDR3 is TGCGCCAGCAGCCCCTCCTTTCGGGGGATCCCAGGGGCTAACTATGGCTACACCTTC.

This clonotype was seen a few times. J is TRBJ2-5 and V is TRBV6-1; D unclear. CDR3 size: 14 residues. V was clipped by 2 bases and J by 1 base, with 8 bases between them. CDR1 MNHNS and CDR2 SASEGT come from the germline V gene. CDR3 sequence: CASSENGPQETQYF. The CDR3 coding sequence is TGTGCCAGCAGTGAAAATGGGCCCCAAGAGACCCAGTACTTC.

This clonotype turned up a few times. CDR3 region: CASTSGTGGFRDTQYF. CDR3 DNA sequence: TGTGCCAGCACCTCCGGGACAGGGGGCTTCAGAGATACGCAGTATTTT. The chain carries TRBV27 and TRBJ2-3; 12 bases line up with TRBD1. CDR1 is MNHEY, CDR2 SMNVEV, per germline (reference sequence). V dropped 7 bases and J dropped 5; count of bases not matched to a gene: 10. The CDR3 extends over 16 amino acids.

V and J are TRBV20-1 and TRBJ2-7; 9 bases align to TRBD2. The CDR3 extends over 15 amino acids. Germline lookup yields CDR1 DFQATT and CDR2 SNEGSKA (reference sequence). V was pared by 1 base and J by 4 bases, with 8 bases of the junction left unmatched. The CDR3 region is CSARVASGTKYEQYF. The DNA for the CDR3 is TGCAGTGCTAGAGTGGCTAGCGGGACCAAATACGAGCAGTACTTC.